A single sample is the source of the 30 T cell receptor beta chains below, sequenced in a study of blood T cell repertoires in COVID-19. Profiled with immunoSEQ multiplex PCR; TCRdb holds only in-frame clones, not every one. The table has over 95,000 clones, 85% seen once. What was sequenced was peripheral blood. Receptor source: a human donor in a cohort sampled during active COVID-19.

The rearrangement links TRBV5-6 to TRBJ1-1; TRBD1 matches 7 bases. Germline CDR1 reads SGHDT; CDR2 reads YYEEEE. The CDR3 extends over 15 amino acids. Losses at the gene ends were 2 bases for V and 4 bases for J; bases not matched to a gene: 8. The CDR3 region has the DNA TGTGCCAGCAGCTTCTTTACAGGGGTTGTCACTGAAGCTTTCTTT. Encoded protein: CASSFFTGVVTEAFF.

The CDR3 DNA is TGCAGCGTTGAAGATCGCCCCGGACAGAGACGCTATGGCTACACCTTC. This encodes CSVEDRPGQRRYGYTF. The V gene is TRBV29-1, the J gene TRBJ1-2; D perhaps matches TRBD1 (6 bases). The length of the CDR3 is 16 residues. The germline V gene encodes CDR1 SQVTM and CDR2 ANQGSEA. V shed 0 bases and J shed 4 bases, with 18 bases lying between them.

The chain employs TRBV6-2 or TRBV6-3 and TRBJ1-2; possibly TRBD1 for D (6 bases). V lost 2 bases and J 8 bases, leaving 15 bases between the germline ends. The CDR3 covers 14 residues. The germline CDR1 and CDR2 sequences are MNHEY and SVGEGT. Here the CDR3 reads CASSYPLQGVGYTF. CDR3 nucleotides: TGTGCCAGCAGTTACCCACTACAGGGTGTGGGCTACACCTTC.

The V call is TRBV7-2, the J call TRBJ1-2, with TRBD1 identical over 10 bases. The CDR3 covers 15 residues. Looked up from germline, CDR1 is SGHTA and CDR2 is FQGNSA. V shed 4 bases, J shed 8 bases, and the junction held 10 bases outside the gene matches. CDR3 sequence reads: CASSYRQGAGVGYTF. CDR3 nucleotides: TGTGCCAGCAGCTATAGACAGGGGGCGGGTGTGGGCTACACCTTC.

This clone was seen only a few times. This chain links TRBV7-9 with TRBJ2-3, with a weak D call TRBD1 (6 bases). The CDR3 loop spans 14 amino acids. The germline V gene has CDR1 SEHNR and CDR2 FQNEAQ (reference sequence). The V and J ends lost 5 bases and 6 bases respectively, with 15 bases between them. The CDR3: CASSVGANADTQYF. CDR3 DNA: TGTGCCAGCAGCGTGGGGGCCAATGCGGATACGCAGTATTTT.

This chain connects TRBV9 to TRBJ1-6; tentatively, D is TRBD1 (6 bases). V lost 3 bases to trimming and J lost 6 bases, with 10 bases between them. The CDR3 is 14 amino acids. Germline CDR1 and CDR2: SGDLS and YYNGEE. CDR3 in amino acids: CASSDRTANSPLHF. The DNA for the CDR3 is TGTGCCAGCAGCGACCGGACAGCTAATTCACCCCTCCACTTT.

This clone came up once. The genes are TRBV6-5 and TRBJ1-2, with TRBD1 matching 8 bases. In germline, CDR1 is MNHEY, CDR2 SVGAGI. The CDR3 length is 15 residues. Losses at the gene ends were 7 bases for V and 4 bases for J; bases not matched to a gene: 11. In DNA form, the CDR3 reads TGTGCCAGCACTCGGTCTGCACAGGGGGTCTATGGCTACACCTTC. Its protein product is CASTRSAQGVYGYTF.

The chain carries TRBV28 and TRBJ1-1, with D possibly TRBD1 on 5 matching bases. Germline CDR1 MDHEN, CDR2 SYDVKM. The CDR3 covers 12 residues. V was pared by 6 bases and J by 9 bases, with 14 bases between. The CDR3 protein is CASSLTRDQAFF. In DNA form, the CDR3 reads TGTGCCAGCAGCTTGACCAGGGATCAAGCTTTCTTT.

This clone appeared once. The chain combines TRBV11-2 with TRBJ2-1, with D maybe TRBD2 (5 bases). CDR3 length equals 14 residues. Germline assignment: CDR1 SGHAT and CDR2 FQNNGV. The V end lost 3 bases, the J end lost 2 bases, and 8 bases lay between the germline ends. CDR3 in DNA: TGTGCCAGCAGCTTTAGCGCCACCTACAATGAGCAGTTCTTC. This sequence encodes CASSFSATYNEQFF. Full variable domain (rest looked up from reference TRBV11-2 and TRBJ2-1): EAGVAQSPRYKIIEKRQSVAFWCNPISGHATLYWYQQILGQGPKLLIQFQNNGVVDDSQLPKDRFSAERLKGVDSTLKIQPAKLEDSAVYLCASSFSATYNEQFFGPGTRLTVL.

This chain joins TRBV7-9 and TRBJ1-1, with D maybe TRBD1 (5 bases). CDR1 is SEHNR and CDR2 is FQNEAQ in the germline V gene (reference sequence). Trimming shortened V by 5 bases and J by 4 bases, and 17 bases separated the two germline ends. The length of the CDR3 is 15 residues. As DNA, the CDR3 is TGTGCCAGCAGCATCCCTGGAGGGGTGGGCACTGAAGCTTTCTTT. Its translation: CASSIPGGVGTEAFF.

The V and J genes are TRBV21-1 and TRBJ1-2; TRBD1, the D gene given by the table, was not confirmed from the DNA. TRBV21-1 is a documented pseudogene. This CDR3 spans 13 amino acids. CDR3 protein: CATLQGQGSGYTF. CDR3 nucleotide sequence: TGTGCCACCTTACAGGGACAGGGTAGTGGCTACACCTTC.

The V gene is TRBV7-2, the J gene TRBJ2-1; the D gene is possibly TRBD1 (5 bases). The CDR3 spans 14 residues. V gave up 5 bases and J gave up 2 bases, with 10 bases separating them. Per the germline V gene, CDR1 is SGHTA and CDR2 is FQGNSA. CDR3 in amino acids: CASSPAGTYNEQFF. The DNA for the CDR3 is TGTGCCAGCAGCCCCGCAGGGACCTACAATGAGCAGTTCTTC.

The V call is TRBV6-5, the J call TRBJ2-5; 11 bases align to TRBD2. V was clipped by 2 bases and J by 4 bases; unmatched bases: 6. The CDR3 is 16 amino acids. Germline-derived CDR1 and CDR2 are MNHEY and SVGAGI. The chain's CDR3 is CASSYIAGGIGETQYF. For the CDR3, the DNA is TGTGCCAGCAGTTACATAGCGGGGGGGATCGGAGAGACCCAGTACTTC.

The gene calls are TRBV2 and TRBJ2-3; 13 nucleotides agree with TRBD2. With 7 bases clipped from V and 0 bases from J, the junction kept 4 bases outside the gene matches. The CDR3 runs to 16 residues. Germline V gives CDR1 SNHLY, CDR2 FYNNEI. The CDR3 DNA reads as TGTGCCAGCAAGGCGACTAGCGGGGGGAGCACAGATACGCAGTATTTT. Protein: CASKATSGGSTDTQYF.

The genes are TRBV15 and TRBJ2-3; D possibly corresponds to TRBD2 (5 bases). This CDR3 is 15 amino acids long. Germline CDR1 and CDR2: LNHNV and YYDKDF (reference sequence). The V and J ends lost 3 bases and 5 bases respectively, with 15 bases between them. For the CDR3, the DNA is TGTGCCACCAGCAGGGTAGCGTTGGCTTTAGATACGCAGTATTTT. Amino acid sequence: CATSRVALALDTQYF.

V usage is TRBV20-1 and J usage is TRBJ2-7, with D perhaps matching TRBD2 (5 bases). The germline V gene encodes CDR1 DFQATT and CDR2 SNEGSKA (reference sequence). With 6 bases removed from V and 6 bases from J, the gap between germline ends came to 12 bases. The CDR3 sequence is 11 residues long. CDR3 sequence reads: CSASGNSEQYF. The CDR3 DNA reads as TGCAGTGCATCCGGGAACTCCGAGCAGTACTTC.

V is TRBV9 and J is TRBJ2-1; 7 nucleotides agree with TRBD1. The CDR3 loop spans 16 amino acids. After removal of 4 bases from V and 0 bases from J, the junction contained 7 bases not matched to a gene. Germline lookup yields CDR1 SGDLS and CDR2 YYNGEE. Written as DNA, the CDR3 is TGTGCCAGCAGCTCCGAGGGGACAGTCTCCTACAATGAGCAGTTCTTC. Translated: CASSSEGTVSYNEQFF.

The chain recombines TRBV4-2 with TRBJ2-1; 10 nucleotides agree with TRBD2. The CDR3 has 13 amino acids. Germline values: CDR1 LGHNA, CDR2 YNFKEQ. Losses at the gene ends were 1 base for V and 15 bases for J; bases not matched to a gene: 6. CDR3 DNA: TGTGCCAGCAGCCAAGCGAGGACTAGCGGATTGTTCTTC. This sequence encodes CASSQARTSGLFF.

This sequence joins TRBV18 and TRBJ1-4; perhaps TRBD1 as D (5 bases). V lost 6 bases and J 8 bases, leaving 13 bases between the germline ends. In germline, CDR1 is KGHSH, CDR2 LQKENI. There are 13 residues in the CDR3. The CDR3 region is CASSPATAEKLFF. In DNA form, the CDR3 reads TGTGCCAGCTCGCCTGCGACAGCCGAAAAACTGTTTTTT.

The rearrangement joins TRBV6-1 to TRBJ2-2; 7 bases line up with TRBD2. V was pared by 2 bases and J by 5 bases, with 8 bases of the junction left unmatched. Per the germline V gene, CDR1 is MNHNS and CDR2 is SASEGT. The CDR3 covers 16 residues. This chain's CDR3 is CASSEWGGLKTGELFF. The CDR3 nucleotides read TGTGCCAGCAGTGAATGGGGGGGGTTGAAAACCGGGGAGCTGTTTTTT.

The J gene is TRBJ2-2, the V gene TRBV3-1 (or the pseudogene TRBV3-2); D gene unclear. The germline CDR1 and CDR2 sequences are LGHDT and YNNKEL (reference sequence). V shed 2 bases and J shed 0 bases, with 7 bases lying between them. The CDR3 runs 15 residues. CDR3 amino acids: CASSQTKSNTGELFF. CDR3 sequence (DNA): TGTGCCAGCAGCCAAACTAAATCGAACACCGGGGAGCTGTTTTTT.

This sequence joins TRBV6-5 and TRBJ1-5, with TRBD1 as a possible D gene (5 bases). Trimming removed 0 bases from V and 4 bases from J, with 10 bases in between. The germline gives CDR1 MNHEY, CDR2 SVGAGI. CDR3 length equals 15 residues. The CDR3 sequence: CASSYSIAGNQPQHF. The CDR3 bases are TGTGCCAGCAGTTACTCGATAGCAGGGAATCAGCCCCAGCATTTT.

V usage is TRBV6-1 and J usage is TRBJ2-3; 11 bases map to TRBD2. CDR1 is MNHNS and CDR2 is SASEGT in the germline V gene. The CDR3 consists of 15 residues. J lost 1 base, V lost 7 bases, and 4 bases had no gene match. The CDR3 loop is CASILLAGGTDTQYF. CDR3 sequence (DNA): TGTGCCAGCATCCTACTAGCGGGGGGCACAGATACGCAGTATTTT.

This chain joins TRBV27 and TRBJ2-1, with TRBD1 as a possible D gene (6 bases). This CDR3 has 13 residues. V lost 6 bases, J lost 4 bases, and 10 bases lay in between. In germline, CDR1 is MNHEY, CDR2 SMNVEV (reference sequence). The CDR3 nucleotides read TGTGCCAGCAGGCAAGACAGGTACAATGAGCAGTTCTTC. Translation: CASRQDRYNEQFF.

This clone occurred a few times. Here the CDR3 DNA reads TGTGCCAGCAGCTTTTCCCGCGGGGAGCACAATGAGCAGTTCTTC. Its protein product is CASSFSRGEHNEQFF. The chain recombines TRBV5-4 with TRBJ2-1; TRBD2 might be the D (6 bases). This CDR3 has 15 amino acids. Germline V gives CDR1 SGHNT, CDR2 YYREEE (reference sequence). V was cut by 2 bases and J by 5 bases, with 14 bases left in between. Filled out from reference TRBV5-4 and TRBJ2-1, the complete variable domain reads ETGVTQSPTHLIKTRGQQVTLRCSSQSGHNTVSWYQQALGQGPQFIFQYYREEENGRGNFPPRFSGLQFPNYSSELNVNALELDDSALYLCASSFSRGEHNEQFFGPGTRLTVL.

The rearrangement links TRBV30 to TRBJ1-1; D remains ambiguous. CDR1 is GTSNPN, CDR2 SVGIG, per germline (reference sequence). V was clipped by 2 bases and J by 7 bases, with 8 bases between them. This CDR3 is 11 amino acids long. Written as DNA, the CDR3 is TGTGCCTGGAGTTCGGGGTTTGAAGCTTTCTTT. Its translation is CAWSSGFEAFF.

In this sample, this clone turned up a few times. This chain uses TRBV13 with TRBJ1-1; D remains unclear. The CDR3 is 12 amino acids. The germline CDR1 and CDR2 sequences are PRHDT and FYEKMQ (reference sequence). V dropped 4 bases and J dropped 11 bases, with 14 bases sitting between them. The CDR3 DNA reads TGTGCCAGCAGCTACCTGAGAAGAGGGGCTTTCTTT. Its translation: CASSYLRRGAFF.

The V gene is TRBV3-1 (or the pseudogene TRBV3-2), the J gene TRBJ1-5, with 10 nucleotides matching TRBD1. CDR3 length: 16 amino acids. Germline-derived CDR1 and CDR2 are LGHDT and YNNKEL (reference sequence). V trimming: 4 bases; J trimming: 9 bases; junction bases outside the gene matches: 12. CDR3 sequence (DNA): TGTGCCAGCAGCCCAATCCAGGACAGGGGGTTAGGGCCCCAGCATTTT. This sequence encodes CASSPIQDRGLGPQHF.

The gene calls are TRBV7-8 and TRBJ1-5; possibly TRBD1 for D (6 bases). V lost 4 bases and J 3 bases, leaving 19 bases between the germline ends. This CDR3 has 17 residues. Germline-derived CDR1 and CDR2 are SGHVS and FQNEAQ. For the CDR3, the DNA is TGTGCCAGCAGCTGGGGCCCCCGAAGACAGGCCAATCAGCCCCAGCATTTT. As protein: CASSWGPRRQANQPQHF.

This clone is a singleton in its sample. This CDR3 is CAWSRQGLTDTQYF. The CDR3 DNA follows: TGTGCCTGGTCTCGACAGGGACTCACAGATACGCAGTATTTT. V gene TRBV30 combines with J gene TRBJ2-3; TRBD1 might be the D (7 bases). The V end was cut by 5 bases, the J end by 2 bases, with 14 bases between. The germline CDR1 and CDR2 sequences are GTSNPN and SVGIG (reference sequence). There are 14 residues in the CDR3.